This TCR beta chain derives from a study of beta chain features in type 1 diabetes. Study-wide results and caveats: The naive, central memory and Treg TCRB repertoires looked more alike in patients than they did in healthy donors. TCRB CDR3s were moderately but significantly shorter in Type 1 diabetes patients in all four CD4+ subsets. Whether TCRB rearrangement is influenced by HLA type was left unresolved in this analysis. Patients and controls would share equally any PCR tilt toward shorter templates.

Via the markers CD45RO/CCR7/CD25/CD127/CD95/CD27, stem cell-like memory, regulatory, central memory and naive CD4+ cells were sorted. The authors reverse transcribed all of the isolated RNA, so sequencing captured expressed TCRB transcripts. Profiled with immunoSEQ multiplex PCR; TCRdb holds only in-frame clones, not every one. The data contain around 300,000 clones, over 14% of them singletons. CDR1 is SGHDN, CDR2 FVKESK, per germline. This CDR3 has 16 residues. The ends were cut back, 4 bases at V and 2 bases at J, with 12 bases in the middle. This clone was picked up a small number of times. Its cognate antigen is unknown.

J is TRBJ2-6 and V is TRBV14; a possible D gene is TRBD1 (6 bases). Material: naive CD4+ T cells from blood. This TCR came from a man younger than 30 with type 1 diabetes. The DNA of the CDR3 is TGTGCCAGCAGCCGATCCCCAGGGGCTGGGGCCAACGTCCTGACTTTC. This encodes CASSRSPGAGANVLTF.